The rows below give T cell receptor beta chains drawn from one sample of a study of technical replicates of blood from a few donors. The protocol was immunoSEQ multiplex PCR, while the TCRdb copy is restricted to in-frame clones and leaves out a portion. The top ten hold 2.5% to 3.5% of the sample, which has about 56,000 clones, around 96% seen once. Sequenced material: PBMCs. The receptors shown here come from a human donor in good health. Some clones in this sample may be carry-over from other donors' samples. Each CDR3 is given without its conserved first and last residue.

TRBV6-1	TRBJ1-6	ASSGDNSPLH
TRBV7-9	TRBJ1-6	ASSSTGNSPLH
TRBV5-6	TRBJ2-7	ASSPPQGHYEQY
TRBV6-5	TRBJ2-7	ASSYSASSYEQY
TRBV6-5	TRBJ2-7	ASSYSGQGVYEQY
TRBV6-1	TRBJ2-6	ASSEEGTSLSGANVLT
TRBV29-1	TRBJ2-3	SQSAGGPYTQY
TRBV7-9	TRBJ2-5	ASSLASGVEETQY
TRBV4-1	TRBJ2-2	ASSQDRVNTGELF
TRBV4-1	TRBJ2-3	ASSQERDTQY
TRBV10-3	TRBJ1-1	AISVGLWNTEAF
TRBV7-6	TRBJ2-1	ASSLSYRAGAYNEQF
TRBV7-9	TRBJ1-1	ASRRDRGNTEAF
TRBV2	TRBJ2-7	ASRDTSVSYEQY
TRBV11-2	TRBJ2-7	ASSFSAGGKNYEQY
TRBV9	TRBJ2-1	ASSVATGTSEFGGNEQF
TRBV15	TRBJ1-5	ATSRLNQPQH
TRBV4-1	TRBJ1-5	ASSLSQGGRDQPQH
TRBV7-2	TRBJ1-3	ASSLDRGPFSGNTIY
TRBV5-4	TRBJ1-2	ASSLVQDTYGYT
TRBV7-2	TRBJ2-7	ASSLQRGTYEQY
TRBV5-6	TRBJ1-2	ASSLSGEGYT
TRBV4-3	TRBJ1-1	ASRRTRTGDTEAF
TRBV4-3	TRBJ2-5	ASSQEWGVQETQY
TRBV9	TRBJ2-1	ASSVVGTADNEQF
TRBV5-4	TRBJ2-3	ASSSGGLSTDTQY
TRBV7-2	TRBJ2-1	ASSSRQGSYNEQF
TRBV27	TRBJ1-2	ASRRQGPYGYT
TRBV7-3	TRBJ2-5	ASSSQVGETQY
TRBV30	TRBJ1-2	AWSVQVNYGYT
TRBV5-6	TRBJ2-3	ASSLASGTFRTQY
TRBV30	TRBJ1-2	AWQRDSKGYGYT
TRBV29-1	TRBJ2-7	SVGQGADEQY
TRBV5-1	TRBJ1-2	ASSAGTGGRGYT
TRBV6-6	TRBJ2-1	ASSDRREGPYNEQF
TRBV29-1	TRBJ2-1	SVDLRARNEQF
TRBV2	TRBJ1-5	ASSQTGGVQPQH
TRBV10-3	TRBJ2-7	AISDLGSSYEQY
TRBV5-1	TRBJ2-2	ASSQELGGAGELF
TRBV5-1	TRBJ2-1	ASSQGGGATDEQF
TRBV6-6	TRBJ2-3	ASSLTSTGGY
TRBV7-6	TRBJ2-7	ASSLGVFPYEQY
TRBV28	TRBJ2-7	ASTTTSGVWKQY